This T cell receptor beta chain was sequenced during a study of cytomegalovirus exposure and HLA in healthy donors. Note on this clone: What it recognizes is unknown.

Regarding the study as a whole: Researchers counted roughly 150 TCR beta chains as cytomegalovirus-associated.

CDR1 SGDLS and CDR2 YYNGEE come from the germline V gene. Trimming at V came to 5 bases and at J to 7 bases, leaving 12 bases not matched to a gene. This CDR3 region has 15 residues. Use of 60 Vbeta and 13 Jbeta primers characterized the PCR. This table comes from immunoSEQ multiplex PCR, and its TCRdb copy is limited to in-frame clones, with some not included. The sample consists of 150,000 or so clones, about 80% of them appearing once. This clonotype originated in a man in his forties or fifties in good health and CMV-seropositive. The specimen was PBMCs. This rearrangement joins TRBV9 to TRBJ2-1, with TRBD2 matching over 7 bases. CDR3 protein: CASSSTRDYANEQFF. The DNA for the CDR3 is TGTGCCAGCAGTAGTACTCGGGACTACGCAAATGAGCAGTTCTTC.